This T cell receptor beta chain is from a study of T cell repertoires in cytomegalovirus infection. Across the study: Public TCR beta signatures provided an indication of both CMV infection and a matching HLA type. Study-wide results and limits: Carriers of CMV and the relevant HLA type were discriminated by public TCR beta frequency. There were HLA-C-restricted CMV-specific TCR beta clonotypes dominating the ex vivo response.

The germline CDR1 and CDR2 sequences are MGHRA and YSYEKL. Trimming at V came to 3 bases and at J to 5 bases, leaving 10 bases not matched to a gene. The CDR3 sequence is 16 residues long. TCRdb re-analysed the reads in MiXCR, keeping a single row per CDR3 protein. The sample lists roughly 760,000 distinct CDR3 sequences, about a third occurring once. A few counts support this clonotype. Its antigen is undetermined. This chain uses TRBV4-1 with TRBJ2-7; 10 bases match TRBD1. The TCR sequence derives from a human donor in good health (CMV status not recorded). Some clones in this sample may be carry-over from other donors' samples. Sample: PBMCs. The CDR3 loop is CASSQEIGTGEDEQYF. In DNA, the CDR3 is TGCGCCAGCAGCCAGGAAATCGGGACAGGGGAAGACGAGCAGTACTTC.